The clone carrying this T cell receptor beta chain turned up a few times. Data came from immunoSEQ multiplex PCR; TCRdb stores just in-frame clones and leaves some out. The repertoire holds tens of thousands of clones, with approximately 94% as singletons. This entry comes from a study of T cell changes during pregnancy in multiple sclerosis. The germline V gene has CDR1 LNHDA and CDR2 SQIVND (reference sequence). V was cut by 5 bases and J by 0 bases, with 11 bases left in between. The CDR3 covers 15 residues. The sequencing here drew on CD4+ T cells from peripheral blood mononuclear cells, taken after pregnancy. This TCR came from a female donor with multiple sclerosis, enrolled in a pregnancy study. The chain links TRBV19 to TRBJ1-5; maybe TRBD1 (5 bases). The CDR3 sequence: CASSARQNSNQPQHF. In nucleotides, the CDR3 is TGTGCCAGTAGTGCCCGACAGAATAGCAATCAGCCCCAGCATTTT. Supplemented by reference TRBV19 and TRBJ1-5, the full variable domain reads DGGITQSPKYLFRKEGQNVTLSCEQNLNHDAMYWYRQDPGQGLRLIYYSQIVNDFQKGDIAEGYSVSREKKESFPLTVTSAQKNPTAFYLCASSARQNSNQPQHFGDGTRLSIL.